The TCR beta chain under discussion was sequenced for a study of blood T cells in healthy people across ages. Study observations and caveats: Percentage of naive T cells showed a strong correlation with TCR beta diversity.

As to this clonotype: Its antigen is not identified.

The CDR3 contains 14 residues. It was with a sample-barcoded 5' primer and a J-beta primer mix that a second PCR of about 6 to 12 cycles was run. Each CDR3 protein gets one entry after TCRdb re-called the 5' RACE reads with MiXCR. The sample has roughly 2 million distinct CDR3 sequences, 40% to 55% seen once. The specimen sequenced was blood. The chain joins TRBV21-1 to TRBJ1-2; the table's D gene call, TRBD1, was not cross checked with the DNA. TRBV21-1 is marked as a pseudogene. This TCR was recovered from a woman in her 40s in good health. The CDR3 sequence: CASSKVLGESGYTF. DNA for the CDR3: TGTGCCAGCAGCAAAGTTTTAGGGGAAAGTGGCTACACCTTC.